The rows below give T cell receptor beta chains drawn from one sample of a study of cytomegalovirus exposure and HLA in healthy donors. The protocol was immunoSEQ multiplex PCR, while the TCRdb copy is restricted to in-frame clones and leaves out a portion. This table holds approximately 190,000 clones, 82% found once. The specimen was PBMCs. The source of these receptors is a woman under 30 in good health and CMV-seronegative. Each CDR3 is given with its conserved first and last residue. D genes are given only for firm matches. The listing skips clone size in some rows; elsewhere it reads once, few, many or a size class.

TGTGCCAGCAGCCAAACTAGCGGGGGAAGCAATGAGCAGTTCTTC	CASSQTSGGSNEQFF	TRBJ2-1	TRBV7-2	NA	TRBD2
TGTGCCAGCAGCTTAAATTCCGGTGCGACAGGGTGGGATGAAAAACTGTTTTTT	CASSLNSGATGWDEKLFF	TRBJ1-4	TRBV7-2	NA	TRBD1
TGTGCCAGCAGTTTATATACCGAATCCCTATCTGGCTACACCTTC	CASSLYTESLSGYTF	TRBJ1-2	TRBV27	NA	NA
TGTGCCAGCAGCGTAACAGGGGGGAACTACGAGCAGTACTTC	CASSVTGGNYEQYF	TRBJ2-7	TRBV9	NA	TRBD1
TGCGCCAGCGCTATTTCGGGTTCCTACGAGCAGTACTTC	CASAISGSYEQYF	TRBJ2-7	TRBV5-1	NA	NA
TGTGCCAGCAGTTCACTAGCGGGAGGGTCCTACGAGCAGTACTTC	CASSSLAGGSYEQYF	TRBJ2-7	TRBV7-9	once	TRBD2
TGCGCCAGCAGCTTACGTGCCGGGGGGGAAGGGCAGTACTTC	CASSLRAGGEGQYF	TRBJ2-7	TRBV5-1	NA	TRBD2
TGTGCCAGCAGCTCTACTAGCGGGGCTTCCACAGATACGCAGTATTTT	CASSSTSGASTDTQYF	TRBJ2-3	TRBV7-2	NA	TRBD2
TGCGCCAGCAGCCCGAAACTAGCGGGAGATGGCAATGAGCAGTTCTTC	CASSPKLAGDGNEQFF	TRBJ2-1	TRBV5-1	NA	TRBD2
TGTGCCACATCAACAGGCATTTACTATGGCTACACCTTC	CATSTGIYYGYTF	TRBJ1-2	TRBV7-9	NA	NA